This T cell receptor (beta chain) was captured in a study of shared T cell receptors in the human thymus (dated by TCRdb to about 2021). With respect to the entire study: The study examined how the human thymus generates shared, self-reactive T-cell receptor alpha chains.

Receptor libraries were prepared by the immunoSEQ multiplex PCR assay. TCRdb took this table from immuneACCESS and kept in-frame rearrangements with V and J called. Such tables lack part of the clones; where checked against another copy, unresolved V genes explain under half of the gap, and the rest is unexplained. The table for this sample lists roughly 410,000 clones; over 90% of them were counted only once. Roughly 0.02% of the sample is taken by the ten largest. A note on this clone: The antigen it recognizes is unknown. Within one base of it there is no much larger clone, and no base qualities were kept.

V is reduced by 2 bases and J by 1 base, leaving a spacing of 11 bases between them. CDR1 and CDR2 are read off the germline V gene (reference sequence) as LNHDA and SQIVND. The cysteine opens and the phenylalanine closes a CDR3 of 15 amino acids. Only the CDR3 part of the read is kept: 45 bases, read in frame from the first base. The V and J segments used are TRBV19 and TRBJ1-1; no confident D gene assignment can be made. The sequencing sample was made of thymocytes. This clonotype originated in a human donor. The base sequence is TGTGCCAGTAGTATAAGTTGGCCCAAGAACACTGAAGCTTTCTTT. This yields the protein CASSISWPKNTEAFF.